This TCR beta chain was found in a study of Tregs in tolerant kidney transplant recipients. Generated by immunoSEQ multiplex PCR, the TCRdb table keeps only in-frame clones and is missing some. The sample has about 44,000 clones, nearly 97% seen once. The germline V gene has CDR1 SGHTA and CDR2 FQGTGA. This CDR3 comprises 13 residues. V was clipped by 4 bases and J by 6 bases, with 12 bases between them. Points on this clone: Its antigen is as yet unknown.

This receptor was identified in a human donor in good health. Sequencing was carried out using Tregs from blood cultured with allogeneic cells. This chain links TRBV7-3 with TRBJ1-1; the D gene is possibly TRBD1 (5 bases). The CDR3 DNA reads TGTGCCAGCAGCTCAATTCGGGGCGCTGAAGCTTTCTTT. It yields the protein CASSSIRGAEAFF.